This TCR beta chain was recorded in a study of identifying expanded T cells in peripheral blood. There are 15 residues in the CDR3. Per the germline V gene, CDR1 is SEHNR and CDR2 is FQNEAQ (reference sequence). V lost 5 bases to trimming and J lost 4 bases, with 17 bases between them. Broader study findings: Approximately 1.2 clones differed between technical replicates, versus about 17 and 20 over time.

About this clone itself: Its antigen remains unknown.

Libraries were prepared by immunoSEQ multiplex PCR; TCRdb keeps only in-frame clonotypes and omits some of them. Here the sample spans 70,000 to 100,000 clones, more than 75% being singletons. V is TRBV7-9 and J is TRBJ1-1, with no clear D. The source is a person between 18 and 69 years old in good health. The sample comprised blood. Written as DNA, the CDR3 is TGTGCCAGCAGCCTAATAGGAGGGAAGGGCACTGAAGCTTTCTTT. This translates into CASSLIGGKGTEAFF.